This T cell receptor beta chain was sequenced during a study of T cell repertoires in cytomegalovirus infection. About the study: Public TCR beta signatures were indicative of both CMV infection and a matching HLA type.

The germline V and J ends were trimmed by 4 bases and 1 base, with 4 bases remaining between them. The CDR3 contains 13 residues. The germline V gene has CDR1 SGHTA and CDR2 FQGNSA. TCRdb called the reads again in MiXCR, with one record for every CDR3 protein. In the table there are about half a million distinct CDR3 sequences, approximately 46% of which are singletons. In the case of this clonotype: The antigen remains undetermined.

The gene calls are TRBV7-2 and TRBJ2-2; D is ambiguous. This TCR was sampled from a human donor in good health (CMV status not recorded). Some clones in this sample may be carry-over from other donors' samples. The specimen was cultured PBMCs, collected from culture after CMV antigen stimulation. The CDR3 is CASSYRNTGELFF. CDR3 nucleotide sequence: TGTGCCAGCAGCTACAGGAACACCGGGGAGCTGTTTTTT.